The 19 T cell receptor beta chains presented below share a single source sample, sequenced in a study of shared clonotypes between healthy human individuals. Using immunoSEQ multiplex PCR, the repertoire was profiled, and TCRdb retains in-frame clones only, with some absent. Of around 1 million clones listed, 76% were seen once; the top ten hold over 1.3%. Material for sequencing was memory CD4+ T cells sorted from blood. Subset given: CD45RA-negative fraction. Receptor source: a man aged 18 to 30 in good health.

The chain employs TRBV27 and TRBJ1-2; 7 bases agree with TRBD1. With V trimmed by 9 bases and J by 6 bases, 10 bases remained unmatched. The CDR3 length is 13 residues. The germline gives CDR1 MNHEY, CDR2 SMNVEV (reference sequence). Here the CDR3 reads CASRDRSFNGYTF. CDR3 coding DNA: TGTGCCAGTAGGGACAGAAGTTTTAATGGCTACACCTTC.

The sample holds many counts of this clone. This sequence joins TRBV7-2 and TRBJ2-5; the D call may be TRBD1 or TRBD2 (5 bases each). Per the germline V gene, CDR1 is SGHTA and CDR2 is FQGNSA. The CDR3 is 15 amino acids. Trimming stripped 4 bases from V and 5 bases from J, with 17 bases between. CDR3 in amino acids: CASSSPRGPGETQYF. DNA of the CDR3: TGTGCCAGCAGCTCGCCCCGGGGTCCAGGGGAGACCCAGTACTTC.

The chain carries TRBV5-8 and TRBJ2-5; D ambiguous. The CDR3 runs to 14 residues. Trimming stripped 1 base from V and 2 bases from J, with 9 bases between. Germline V gives CDR1 SGHTS, CDR2 YDEGEE. CDR3 sequence (DNA): TGTGCCAGCAGCTTGTGGATTGGGCAAGAGACCCAGTACTTC. As protein: CASSLWIGQETQYF. The full variable domain, with the rest looked up from reference TRBV5-8 and TRBJ2-5, is EAGVTQSPTHLIKTRGQQATLRCSPISGHTSVYWYQQALGLGLQFLLWYDEGEERNRGNFPPRFSGRQFPNYSSELNVNALELEDSALYLCASSLWIGQETQYFGPGTRLLVL.

The chain employs TRBV20-1 and TRBJ1-1, with D uncertain. Trimming shortened V by 3 bases and J by 4 bases, and 6 bases separated the two germline ends. The V gene's germline CDR1 is DFQATT and CDR2 SNEGSKA (reference sequence). CDR3 length: 11 amino acids. CDR3: CSASLATEAFF. CDR3 in DNA: TGCAGTGCTAGTTTGGCCACTGAAGCTTTCTTT.

The gene calls are TRBV6-5 and TRBJ1-1; D is undetermined. Germline V gives CDR1 MNHEY, CDR2 SVGAGI. V lost 6 bases to trimming and J lost 0 bases, with 8 bases between them. The CDR3 is 13 residues long. CDR3 sequence reads: CASSLRMNTEAFF. CDR3 DNA sequence: TGTGCCAGCAGCCTTAGAATGAACACTGAAGCTTTCTTT.

The chain combines TRBV11-2 with TRBJ1-2; TRBD1 matches 7 bases. In germline, CDR1 is SGHAT, CDR2 FQNNGV. V was clipped by 1 base and J by 7 bases; unmatched bases: 15. There are 17 residues in the CDR3. The CDR3 nucleotides read TGTGCCAGCAGCTTAGTCCCCTCCGACAGGGACCTTGGTGGCTACACCTTC. This gives the protein CASSLVPSDRDLGGYTF.

Regarding this clone: Other DNA sequences of this sample code for an identical CDR3. The chain has TRBV18 and TRBJ2-3, with D unclear. The CDR3 contains 13 residues. Germline V CDR1 and CDR2: KGHSH, LQKENI. Trimming took off 2 bases at V and 4 bases at J, with 7 bases between the two ends. Here the CDR3 reads CASSPTGADTQYF. The CDR3 DNA sequence: TGTGCCAGCTCACCAACTGGAGCAGATACGCAGTATTTT.

This clone was counted a few times. The chain combines TRBV18 with TRBJ1-4, with D uncertain. V lost 6 bases and J lost 0, with 8 bases in between. CDR3 length: 14 residues. Germline V gene sequence: CDR1 KGHSH, CDR2 LQKENI. The CDR3 nucleotides read TGTGCCAGCTCCTCAGTCGCAACTAATGAAAAACTGTTTTTT. Amino acids: CASSSVATNEKLFF.

This clone has only a few counts. The V and J genes are TRBV6-6 and TRBJ1-5; 8 bases align to TRBD1. Germline assignment: CDR1 MNHNY and CDR2 SVGAGI (reference sequence). The CDR3 is 13 amino acids. The junction had 9 bases not matched to a gene; V was cut back by 6 bases and J by 11 bases. This chain's CDR3 is CASRTGAPSAQHF. The CDR3 bases are TGTGCCAGCAGGACAGGGGCGCCCTCCGCCCAGCATTTT.

This chain joins TRBV9 and TRBJ1-3; no firm D call. V lost 0 bases and J lost 0, with 7 bases in between. Germline lookup yields CDR1 SGDLS and CDR2 YYNGEE. There are 15 residues in the CDR3. Here the CDR3 reads CASSVGRFSGNTIYF. The CDR3 DNA reads as TGTGCCAGCAGCGTAGGGCGTTTCTCTGGAAACACCATATATTTT.

The chain joins TRBV11-2 to TRBJ1-2, with D unclear. Trimming pared 3 bases from V and 0 bases from J, leaving 11 bases between. Per germline, CDR1 SGHAT and CDR2 FQNNGV. This CDR3 comprises 15 residues. As DNA, the CDR3 is TGTGCCAGCAGCTTTTTTGCAATCGCTAACTATGGCTACACCTTC. Amino acids: CASSFFAIANYGYTF. Combining the CDR3 with reference TRBV11-2 and TRBJ1-2 gives the whole variable domain EAGVAQSPRYKIIEKRQSVAFWCNPISGHATLYWYQQILGQGPKLLIQFQNNGVVDDSQLPKDRFSAERLKGVDSTLKIQPAKLEDSAVYLCASSFFAIANYGYTFGSGTRLTVV.

The chain carries TRBV6-5 and TRBJ2-7; D is uncertain. The CDR3 extends over 11 amino acids. V lost 4 bases, J lost 5 bases, and 6 bases lay in between. Germline loops: CDR1 MNHEY, CDR2 SVGAGI. CDR3 bases: TGTGCCAGCAGTTTCCTTGACGAGCAGTACTTC. This encodes CASSFLDEQYF.

Worth noting for this clone: This CDR3 is also generated by other DNA sequences in the sample. The chain employs TRBV7-2 and TRBJ1-2; D remains ambiguous. The CDR3 spans 13 residues. Germline CDR1 and CDR2: SGHTA and FQGNSA. Trimming took off 2 bases at V and 3 bases at J, with 7 bases between the two ends. CDR3 DNA sequence: TGTGCCAGCAGCTTAAACAGAGACTATGGCTACACCTTC. Protein: CASSLNRDYGYTF.

The chain links TRBV13 to TRBJ2-1; D is unclear. With 5 bases removed from V and 7 bases from J, the gap between germline ends came to 27 bases. This CDR3 spans 18 amino acids. Germline CDR1 and CDR2: PRHDT and FYEKMQ (reference sequence). The CDR3 reads CASSPPTAYIGSLNEQFF. The DNA of the CDR3 is TGTGCCAGCAGCCCCCCGACGGCGTATATTGGCAGTTTGAATGAGCAGTTCTTC.

This chain connects TRBV5-1 to TRBJ1-2; possible D gene TRBD1, 5 bases. V lost 6 bases to trimming and J lost 5 bases, with 20 bases between them. The germline V gene has CDR1 SGHRS and CDR2 YFSETQ. CDR3 length equals 15 residues. The CDR3: CASTSVPGTAYGYTF. For the CDR3, the DNA is TGCGCCAGCACCTCCGTGCCCGGGACTGCTTATGGCTACACCTTC.

CDR3 DNA sequence: TGTGCCAGCAGCGGACAGGCGATGAACACTGAAGCTTTCTTT. Encoded protein: CASSGQAMNTEAFF. The V gene is TRBV9, the J gene TRBJ1-1, with D possibly matching TRBD1 (6 bases). This CDR3 is 14 amino acids long. CDR1 is SGDLS and CDR2 is YYNGEE in the germline V gene. The germline V and J ends were trimmed by 3 bases and 0 bases, with 9 bases remaining between them.

This clone was seen a handful of times. V gene TRBV30 combines with J gene TRBJ1-5, with D maybe TRBD1 (5 bases). CDR1 and CDR2 from the germline V gene are GTSNPN and SVGIG (reference sequence). V lost 3 bases and J 13 bases, leaving 28 bases between the germline ends. The CDR3 covers 16 residues. DNA for the CDR3: TGTGCCTGGAGCGAAAGGGTTACAAGGGGTCACAGCTCTCAGCATTTT. The encoded protein is CAWSERVTRGHSSQHF.

As for this clone: This is likely an artifact of a read error, given a far larger clone one base away. Other DNA variants within this sample encode the same CDR3. The rearrangement uses TRBV19 and TRBJ2-5, with a possible D match to TRBD1 (6 bases). The CDR3 totals 13 residues. CDR1 LNHDA and CDR2 SQIVND come from the germline V gene (reference sequence). Trimming pared 2 bases from V and 4 bases from J, leaving 8 bases between. The CDR3 DNA reads TGTGCCAGTAGTATAAACAGGGCAGAGACCCAGTACTTC. This translates into CASSINRAETQYF.

This clone has just a few counts. V gene TRBV5-1 combines with J gene TRBJ2-7, with 8 nucleotides matching TRBD2. With 4 bases clipped from V and 2 bases from J, the junction kept 11 bases outside the gene matches. Germline lookup yields CDR1 SGHRS and CDR2 YFSETQ. CDR3 length: 16 amino acids. CDR3 residues: CASSPGGLAGAYEQYF. The CDR3 DNA reads as TGCGCCAGCAGCCCTGGTGGGCTAGCGGGTGCCTACGAGCAGTACTTC.